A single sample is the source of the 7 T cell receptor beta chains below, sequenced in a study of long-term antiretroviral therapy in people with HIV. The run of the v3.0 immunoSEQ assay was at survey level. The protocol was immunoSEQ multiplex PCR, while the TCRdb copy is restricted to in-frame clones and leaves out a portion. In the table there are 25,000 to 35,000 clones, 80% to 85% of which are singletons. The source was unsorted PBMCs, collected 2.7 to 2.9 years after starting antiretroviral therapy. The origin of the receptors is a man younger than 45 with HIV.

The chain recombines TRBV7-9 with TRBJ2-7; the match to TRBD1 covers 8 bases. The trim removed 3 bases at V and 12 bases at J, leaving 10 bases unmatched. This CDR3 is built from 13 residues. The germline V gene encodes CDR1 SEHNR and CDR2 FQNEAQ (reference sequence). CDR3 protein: CASSFQQGTGLYF. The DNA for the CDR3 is TGTGCCAGCAGCTTTCAACAAGGGACAGGACTGTACTTC. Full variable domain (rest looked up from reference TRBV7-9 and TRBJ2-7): DTGVSQNPRHKITKRGQNVTFRCDPISEHNRLYWYRQTLGQGPEFLTYFQNEAQLEKSRLLSDRFSAERPKGSFSTLEIQRTEQGDSAMYLCASSFQQGTGLYFGPGTRLTVT.

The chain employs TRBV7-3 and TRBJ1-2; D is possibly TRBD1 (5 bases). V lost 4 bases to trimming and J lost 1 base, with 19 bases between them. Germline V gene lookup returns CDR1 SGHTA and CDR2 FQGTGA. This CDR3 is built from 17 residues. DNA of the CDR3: TGTGCCAGCAGCTCGGGACCGAGAGGAACTTATAACTATGGCTACACCTTC. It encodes CASSSGPRGTYNYGYTF.

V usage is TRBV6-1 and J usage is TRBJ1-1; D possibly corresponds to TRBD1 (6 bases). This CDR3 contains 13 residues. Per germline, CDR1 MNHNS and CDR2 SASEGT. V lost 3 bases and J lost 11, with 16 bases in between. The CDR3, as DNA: TGTGCCAGCAGTGAGTACAGGGAGGGGATGGCTTTCTTT. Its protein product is CASSEYREGMAFF.

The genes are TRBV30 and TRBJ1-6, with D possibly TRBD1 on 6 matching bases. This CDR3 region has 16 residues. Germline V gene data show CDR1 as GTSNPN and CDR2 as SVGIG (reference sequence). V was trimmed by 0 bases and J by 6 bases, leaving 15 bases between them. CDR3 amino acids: CAWSVRPAGVNSPLHF. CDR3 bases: TGTGCCTGGAGTGTACGACCGGCAGGGGTTAATTCACCCCTCCACTTT.

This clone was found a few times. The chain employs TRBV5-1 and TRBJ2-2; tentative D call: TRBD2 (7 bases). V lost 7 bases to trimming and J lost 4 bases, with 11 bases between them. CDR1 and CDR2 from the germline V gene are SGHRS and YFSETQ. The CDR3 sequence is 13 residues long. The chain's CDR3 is CASSGGATGELFF. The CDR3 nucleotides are TGCGCCAGCTCGGGGGGCGCCACCGGGGAGCTGTTTTTT.

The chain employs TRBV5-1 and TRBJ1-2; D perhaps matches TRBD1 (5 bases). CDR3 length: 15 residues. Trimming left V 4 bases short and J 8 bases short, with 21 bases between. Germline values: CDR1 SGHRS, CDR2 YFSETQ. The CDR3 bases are TGCGCCAGCAGCCCGGTGGGACCTTCCCCCGACGGCTACACCTTC. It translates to CASSPVGPSPDGYTF. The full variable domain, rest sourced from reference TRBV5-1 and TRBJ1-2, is KAGVTQTPRYLIKTRGQQVTLSCSPISGHRSVSWYQQTPGQGLQFLFEYFSETQRNKGNFPGRFSGRQFSNSRSEMNVSTLELGDSALYLCASSPVGPSPDGYTFGSGTRLTVV.

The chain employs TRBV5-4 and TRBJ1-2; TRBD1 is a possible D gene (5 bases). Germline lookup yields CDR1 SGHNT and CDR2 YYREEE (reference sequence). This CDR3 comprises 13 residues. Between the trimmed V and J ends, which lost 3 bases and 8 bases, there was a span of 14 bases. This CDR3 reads CASSSLGPEGYTF. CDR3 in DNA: TGTGCCAGCAGCTCCTTGGGGCCGGAGGGCTACACCTTC.